This TCR beta chain was identified during a study of Graves' ophthalmopathy and Graves' hyperthyroidism. V lost 10 bases to trimming and J lost 5 bases, with 18 bases between them. CDR3 size: 13 residues. Germline V lookup: CDR1 MNHNS, CDR2 SASEGT. Exclusion applied to patients with other autoimmune diseases, uncontrolled infections, pregnancy or lactation. The authors amplified TCR beta CDR3 regions from RNA transcripts. HTBI primers served in a first-round RT-PCR, which a second-round multiplex PCR followed. TCRdb redid the calling of the multiplex PCR reads with MiXCR, one entry per CDR3 protein. The repertoire holds 300,000 to 500,000 distinct CDR3 sequences, with approximately 15% as singletons. This clonotype was seen repeatedly, ten times or more.

This rearrangement joins TRBV6-1 to TRBJ2-7; D perhaps matches TRBD1 (5 bases). The TCR comes from a young woman with stable Graves' hyperthyroidism. Sequencing was performed on peripheral blood. This chain's CDR3 is CATRKQGTHEQYF. CDR3 bases: TGTGCCACCCGCAAGCAGGGAACCCACGAGCAGTACTTC.